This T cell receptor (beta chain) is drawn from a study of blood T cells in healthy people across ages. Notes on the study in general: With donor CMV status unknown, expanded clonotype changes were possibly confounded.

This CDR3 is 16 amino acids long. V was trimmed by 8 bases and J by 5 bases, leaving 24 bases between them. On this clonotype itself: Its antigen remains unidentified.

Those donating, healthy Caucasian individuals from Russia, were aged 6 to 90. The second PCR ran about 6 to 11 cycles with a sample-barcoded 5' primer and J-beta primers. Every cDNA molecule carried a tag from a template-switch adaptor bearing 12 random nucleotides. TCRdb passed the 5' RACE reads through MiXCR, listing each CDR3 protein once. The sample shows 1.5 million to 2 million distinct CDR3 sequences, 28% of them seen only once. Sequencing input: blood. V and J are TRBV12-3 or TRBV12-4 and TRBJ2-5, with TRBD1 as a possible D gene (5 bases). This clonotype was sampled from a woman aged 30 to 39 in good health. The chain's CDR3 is CASSLLQWGRSETQYF. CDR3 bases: TGTGCCAGCTCCCTTCTCCAGTGGGGCCGGTCGGAGACCCAGTACTTC.